Below are 3 T cell receptor beta chains sequenced from a single sample in a study of OX40 agonist ivuxolimab in advanced cancers. Profiling relied on immunoSEQ multiplex PCR, and the TCRdb table lists in-frame clones only, not all of them. The table has some 87,000 clones, over 85% seen once. The input for sequencing was CD4+ or CD8+ T cells sorted from blood, taken in a trial of the OX40 agonist ivuxolimab. All receptors derive from an adult with an advanced solid tumor such as melanoma, head and neck, liver or kidney cancer.

This clone has just one count. This sequence joins TRBV6-6 and TRBJ2-7; 7 bases fit TRBD2. V shed 2 bases, J shed 2 bases, and the junction held 6 bases outside the gene matches. Germline V gene sequence: CDR1 MNHNY, CDR2 SVGAGI (reference sequence). This CDR3 is built from 15 residues. Here the CDR3 reads CASSYGGREAYEQYF. The CDR3 coding sequence is TGTGCCAGCAGTTACGGTGGCCGGGAGGCCTACGAGCAGTACTTC.

The chain has TRBV11-3 and TRBJ2-4; D possibly uses TRBD1 or TRBD2 (5 bases each). V was cut by 1 base and J by 14 bases, with 9 bases left in between. CDR1 is SGHNT and CDR2 is YENEEA in the germline V gene. The CDR3 has 11 residues. The CDR3 loop reads CASSLGDQEYF. The CDR3 DNA is TGTGCCAGCAGCTTAGGGGACCAGGAGTACTTC.

The chain recombines TRBV10-3 with TRBJ2-3; D not certain. Germline CDR1 is ENHRY and CDR2 is SYGVKD. V dropped 10 bases and J dropped 0 bases, with 20 bases sitting between them. This CDR3 is built from 16 residues. The chain's CDR3 is CANQEADYYSTDTQYF. The CDR3 DNA is TGTGCCAACCAAGAGGCTGATTACTATAGCACAGATACGCAGTATTTT.